This is a list of T cell receptor beta chains from one sample in a study of early T cells in non-severe SARS-CoV-2 infection. TCRdb ran MiXCR on the 5' RACE reads and lists one entry per CDR3 protein. The data show 110,000 or so distinct CDR3 sequences, 9.5% to 13% seen once. Sequencing was performed on whole blood. The receptors were sampled from an adult who was a healthcare worker with PCR-confirmed SARS-CoV-2 infection or an uninfected control (not recorded which). Both conserved end residues are part of each CDR3.

TRBV20-1	CSARVREQYF
TRBV6-1	CASKKGGLANTGELFF
TRBV20-1	CSAGRLAKETQYF
TRBV9	CASSVGAGGTYEQYF
TRBV29-1	CSVVQGEYEQYF
TRBV27	CASSLFGTGYGANVLTF
TRBV29-1	CSVADKTFFYEQYF
TRBV28	CASSQRQGGNTEVFF
TRBV20-1	CSAREGGTEAFF
TRBV6-6	CASTPRGQYQPQHF
TRBV29-1	CSVEDPGREETQYF
TRBV5-1	CASSGQGIYNEQFF
TRBV28	CASSRDPVNTEAFF
TRBV12-3/TRBV12-4	CASSSLAGGTDTQYF
TRBV2	CASMTDPLTYEQYF
TRBV14	CASSQDRVPYNEQFF
TRBV20-1	CSAHSSYEQYF
TRBV2	CASSEAGSGVLGETQYF
TRBV6-2/TRBV6-3	CASSYPGTPNSPLHF
TRBV12-3/TRBV12-4	CASNPRPGPSEQYF
TRBV20-1	CSARGTVYNSPLHF
TRBV12-3/TRBV12-4	CASIEGIGNTEAFF
TRBV28	CASSFDRYTDTQYF
TRBV7-9	CASSLAQRDGYTF
TRBV21-1	CASSKGEQKNYEQYF
TRBV29-1	CSVMGTVGQPQHF
TRBV19	CASSHNRDGSNQPQHF
TRBV27	CASSVRNSDYSNQPQHF
TRBV10-3	CAILNGIANTEAFF
TRBV11-2	CASSFRQGISYNEQFF
TRBV11-2	CASSLLGVGKAYNEQFF
TRBV20-1	CSAPLRDTILNTEAFF
TRBV20-1	CSALTGGIETQYF
TRBV6-1	CASSAGGPYGYTF
TRBV5-6	CASSRLAGVTGELFF
TRBV5-1	CASSSSAGSNEKLFF
TRBV11-1	CASSLQRSGRQDEQYF
TRBV7-8	CASSLGGKGTEAFF
TRBV11-2	CASSFGGPRDTQYF
TRBV7-9	CASSPGTGASSGANVLTF
TRBV5-1	CASSPRGARNNDEQYF
TRBV7-8	CASSMGSGPDTQYF
TRBV28	CASSFLGTGNTEAFF
TRBV27	CASSPAGGRYNEQFF
TRBV5-1	CASGSGENTGELFF
TRBV11-1	CASSYDLQGADNEQFF
TRBV2	CASSYRDSYNQPQHF
TRBV5-1	CASSLAFDGLTDTQYF
TRBV4-1	CASSQGSSGRAAEQYF
TRBV11-2	CASSIGQFQETQYF
TRBV28	CASSVARSRNYGYTF
TRBV12-3/TRBV12-4	CASSPDRVDQPQHF
TRBV29-1	CSARDREQYF
TRBV29-1	CSVGYTGLKFQQAFF
TRBV3-1	CVSSGRGTDTQYF
TRBV29-1	CSVFGQGGWTDTQYF